Each of the 17 T cell receptor beta chains below was sequenced from the same sample in a study of early T cells in non-severe SARS-CoV-2 infection. TCRdb redid the calling of the 5' RACE reads with MiXCR, one entry per CDR3 protein. The repertoire consists of 80,000 to 95,000 distinct CDR3 sequences, with approximately 13% occurring once and the leading ten covering about 6.5%. The sequencing sample was made of whole blood. These receptors were collected from an adult who was a healthcare worker with PCR-confirmed SARS-CoV-2 infection or an uninfected control (not recorded which).

Written as DNA, the CDR3 is TGCAGTGCTAGAGATGCGGGAGGGAGGAATGAGCAGTTCTTC. Protein sequence: CSARDAGGRNEQFF. The V call is TRBV20-1, the J call TRBJ2-1; TRBD2 agrees at 9 bases. The CDR3 totals 14 residues. Unmatched junction bases numbered 4, after V lost 0 bases and J lost 7 bases. Germline V gene data show CDR1 as DFQATT and CDR2 as SNEGSKA (reference sequence).

Concerning this clonotype: The junction does not match germline at one end; this may be a read error. V gene TRBV9 combines with J gene TRBJ2-7; the D gene could be TRBD1 or TRBD2 (5 bases each). The CDR3 is 13 amino acids. Germline CDR1 SGDLS, CDR2 YYNGEE. CDR3 in DNA: TGTGCCAGCAGCCCAGGGAGCTCCTACCAGCAGTACTTC. As protein: CASSPGSSYQQYF. The full variable domain, rest sourced from reference TRBV9 and TRBJ2-7, is DSGVTQTPKHLITATGQRVTLRCSPRSGDLSVYWYQQSLDQGLQFLIQYYNGEERAKGNILERFSAQQFPDLHSELNLSSLELGDSALYFCASSPGSSYQQYFGPGTRLTVT.

V usage is TRBV3-1 and J usage is TRBJ2-1; D may be TRBD2 (6 bases). Germline V gene data show CDR1 as LGHDT and CDR2 as YNNKEL (reference sequence). This CDR3 has 15 residues. Trimming removed 3 bases from V and 7 bases from J, with 16 bases in between. The CDR3 region is CASSQQGGRRNEQFF. CDR3 sequence (DNA): TGTGCCAGCAGCCAGCAGGGAGGCAGGAGAAATGAGCAGTTCTTC.

The chain links TRBV4-1 to TRBJ1-1; D remains ambiguous. This CDR3 contains 12 residues. Germline V gene lookup returns CDR1 MGHRA and CDR2 YSYEKL. The V gene lost 4 bases and the J gene lost 5 bases, with 8 bases spanning the gap. The CDR3 sequence is CASSRYGTEAFF. CDR3 in DNA: TGCGCCAGCAGCCGTTACGGGACTGAAGCTTTCTTT.

This clonotype has only a few counts. This sequence joins TRBV7-8 and TRBJ2-3; the match to TRBD2 covers 7 bases. The CDR3 runs 14 residues. Germline CDR1 and CDR2: SGHVS and FQNEAQ. The junction had 10 bases not matched to a gene; V was cut back by 4 bases and J by 9 bases. In DNA, the CDR3 is TGTGCCAGCAGCTGGGAGGGACGGCCGATAACGCAGTATTTT. This codes for CASSWEGRPITQYF.

CDR3 amino acids: CASSQDLGTNRRAFF. In nucleotides, the CDR3 is TGTGCCAGCAGCCAAGACTTAGGAACGAACAGACGGGCTTTCTTT. V usage is TRBV3-1 and J usage is TRBJ1-1; D is unclear. Trimming stripped 0 bases from V and 11 bases from J, with 19 bases between. The CDR3 has 15 amino acids. Germline CDR1 LGHDT, CDR2 YNNKEL (reference sequence).

A few counts support this clonotype. In nucleotides, the CDR3 is TGTGCCAGCAGTTACTCCGGGGGGCGAGGGAACACTGAAGCTTTCTTT. Translated: CASSYSGGRGNTEAFF. The chain joins TRBV6-2 or TRBV6-3 to TRBJ1-1, with D possibly being TRBD1 (6 bases). Trimming left V 0 bases short and J 1 base short, with 12 bases between. CDR1 MNHEY and CDR2 SVGEGT come from the germline V gene. The CDR3 covers 16 residues.

Ten or more counts support this clonotype. The chain uses TRBV20-1 and TRBJ1-2, with a weak D call TRBD1 (5 bases). From germline, CDR1 is DFQATT and CDR2 SNEGSKA (reference sequence). The CDR3 runs to 13 residues. V was shortened by 3 bases and J by 8 bases, with 16 bases between the two germline ends. CDR3 loop: CSASYSGNGGYTF. DNA of the CDR3: TGCAGTGCTAGCTACTCAGGGAATGGGGGCTACACCTTC.

For the CDR3, the DNA is TGTGCCAGCAGCTTAGACCGTGGACAATCTACGCAGTATTTT. Translating it yields CASSLDRGQSTQYF. The chain couples TRBV7-2 to TRBJ2-3; a weak D match, TRBD1 (5 bases). The germline CDR1 and CDR2 sequences are SGHTA and FQGNSA. V was trimmed by 1 base and J by 8 bases, leaving 13 bases between them. This CDR3 is built from 14 residues.

Here the CDR3 DNA reads TGTGCCAGCAGCACCTCCAGGGGGGCTGAAGCTTTCTTT. Translated, it gives CASSTSRGAEAFF. The chain employs TRBV11-3 and TRBJ1-1; 7 bases fit TRBD1. The V and J ends lost 5 bases and 6 bases, in that order; junction bases with no gene match: 6. Germline V gene data show CDR1 as SGHNT and CDR2 as YENEEA. The CDR3 covers 13 residues.

A few counts support this clonotype. J is TRBJ2-3 and V is TRBV7-3; D unclear. The CDR3 is 12 amino acids. The germline V gene encodes CDR1 SGHTA and CDR2 FQGTGA. Trimming pared 2 bases from V and 6 bases from J, leaving 6 bases between. CDR3 amino acids: CASSLVGDTQYF. The CDR3 DNA sequence: TGTGCCAGCAGCTTAGTGGGGGATACGCAGTATTTT.

The chain has TRBV7-9 and TRBJ2-3, with D possibly matching TRBD1 (6 bases). V was clipped by 4 bases and J by 6 bases, with 8 bases between them. CDR3 length: 12 residues. The germline gives CDR1 SEHNR, CDR2 FQNEAQ (reference sequence). As DNA, the CDR3 is TGTGCCAGCAGCTACCAGGGGGATACGCAGTATTTT. This encodes CASSYQGDTQYF.

This clonotype was counted a few times. This chain links TRBV5-1 with TRBJ2-2; maybe TRBD2 (5 bases). Germline-derived CDR1 and CDR2 are SGHRS and YFSETQ. The CDR3 length is 15 residues. V was pared by 2 bases and J by 3 bases, with 11 bases between. The CDR3 region has the DNA TGCGCCAGCAGCTTAGACTACTCCTACACCGGGGAGCTGTTTTTT. It encodes CASSLDYSYTGELFF.

As to this clonotype: An end of the junction differs from the germline gene, which may be a read error. The chain couples TRBV6-5 to TRBJ1-2; no clear D gene. The germline V gene encodes CDR1 MNHEY and CDR2 SVGAGI. The CDR3 sequence is 9 residues long. CDR3 sequence reads: CASSSEANF. In DNA form, the CDR3 reads TGTGCCAGCAGTTCCGAGGCCAACTTC.

CDR3 DNA sequence: TGTGCCAGCAGTATAACTAGCGGGGGAGCCTACGAGCAGTACTTC. This gives the protein CASSITSGGAYEQYF. The chain recombines TRBV12-3 or TRBV12-4 with TRBJ2-7, with 11 nucleotides matching TRBD2. J was trimmed by 2 bases and V by 5 bases; bases with no gene match: 5. The CDR3 length is 15 residues.

This clonotype has a handful of counts. This chain joins TRBV29-1 and TRBJ2-3; possible D gene TRBD1, 5 bases. The CDR3 spans 12 residues. V lost 8 bases to trimming and J lost 2 bases, with 11 bases between them. Germline CDR1 and CDR2: SQVTM and ANQGSEA. The CDR3 DNA follows: TGCAGCCCCAGGGCCCCCACAGATACGCAGTATTTT. Its protein is CSPRAPTDTQYF.

J is TRBJ1-5 and V is TRBV4-1, with unresolved D. This CDR3 has 17 residues. Trimming took off 5 bases at V and 3 bases at J, with 20 bases between the two ends. Looked up from germline, CDR1 is MGHRA and CDR2 is YSYEKL. CDR3 in amino acids: CASSGQFGRTFNQPQHF. As DNA, the CDR3 is TGCGCCAGCAGCGGTCAATTCGGACGGACCTTCAATCAGCCCCAGCATTTT.